This TCR beta chain derives from a study of tumor-infiltrating lymphocytes in localized non-small cell lung cancer. The overall study: Several tumor histologies, both smoking statuses, and some post-neoadjuvant chemotherapy samples were included. Tumor tissue and non-adjacent uninvolved lung came from each patient. General observations from the study: Each assay used a separate piece of the same tissue.

Per germline, CDR1 MNHEY and CDR2 SVGAGI. V lost 5 bases, J lost 3 bases, and 11 bases lay in between. The CDR3 totals 13 residues. Clones were read by immunoSEQ multiplex PCR, and TCRdb kept only the in-frame ones, dropping some. The repertoire consists of some 30,000 clones, with 80% to 90% occurring once and the leading ten covering roughly 1.9%. Regarding this clone: Its antigen is currently unknown.

The chain combines TRBV6-5 with TRBJ2-7, with D tentatively TRBD1 (6 bases). This receptor was obtained from a human donor with non-small cell lung cancer. Sequenced sample: lung tumor tissue. The CDR3 spells CASSKGQFYEQYF. The CDR3 DNA sequence: TGTGCCAGCAGTAAAGGACAGTTCTACGAGCAGTACTTC.